One TCR beta chain is described in this entry. Its antigen is unknown. CDR3 length: 13 residues. V lost 6 bases, J lost 5 bases, and 13 bases lay in between. Germline values: CDR1 MNHNS, CDR2 SASEGT. This table comes from immunoSEQ multiplex PCR, and its TCRdb copy is limited to in-frame clones, with some not included. The data show approximately 9,000 clones, with about 97% seen just once and about 2.6% held by the top ten. These data belong to a study of T cell clonotyping in hematopoietic cell transplantation. Study-wide results and caveats: Higher Inverse Simpson Index values in graft donor and pretransplant recipient predicted broader posttransplant TCR diversity. Without cell sorting, CD4 versus CD8 contributions remain unresolved. Few recipient clonotypes overlapped donors; over 97% were de novo at given depth.

This chain joins TRBV6-1 and TRBJ2-5; D is perhaps TRBD2 (6 bases). This receptor was taken from a male patient aged 55 to 69 who had an allogeneic stem cell transplant from a related donor, so the T cells may come from the graft donor. Some clones in this sample may be carry-over from other donors' samples. The sample in question was peripheral blood mononuclear cells, obtained 100 days after allogeneic stem cell transplant. The DNA of the CDR3 is TGTGCCAGCAGGGGATCGCGGGGCGAGACCCAGTACTTC. This gives the protein CASRGSRGETQYF.